This TCR beta chain stems from a study of human thymus T cells. Study-wide results and caveats: Thymic repertoires overlap heavily among unrelated individuals, related research has reported. Thymic and blood repertoires showed apparently biased V and J gene usage.

As for this clone: Its antigen remains unidentified.

Data came from immunoSEQ multiplex PCR; TCRdb stores just in-frame clones and leaves some out. The data hold more than 70,000 clones, with nearly 98% observed a single time. Obtained as resections during corrective heart surgery, the thymus tissue was then studied. The germline V gene has CDR1 MNHEY and CDR2 SMNVEV (reference sequence). The CDR3 length is 15 residues. Trimming took 5 bases from V and 0 from J; bases not matched to a gene: 6. This sequence was found in a boy in the first two years of life with a congenital heart defect but otherwise immunologically healthy. V is TRBV27 and J is TRBJ1-1; 7 nucleotides line up with TRBD1. The specimen sequenced was thymus tissue. CDR3 residues: CASSPRTGLNTEAFF. CDR3 coding DNA: TGTGCCAGCAGTCCCCGGACAGGATTGAACACTGAAGCTTTCTTT.